These 6 T cell receptor beta chains were all obtained from the same sample, sequenced in a study of neoadjuvant anti-PD-1 for oral cavity cancer (dated by TCRdb to the early 2020s). The time point label of this sample denotes: before neoadjuvant nivolumab. The library was produced with the immunoSEQ multiplex PCR assay. TCRdb holds this immuneACCESS table with in-frame rearrangements only. Some clones are missing; in checked studies, unresolved V genes explain under half, and the rest has no known cause. In all, the sample holds approximately 7,600 clones, and more than 50% of those were seen once. The ten largest clones capture roughly 12% of the sample. The sequences come from tumor tissue, collected before nivolumab (anti-PD-1) treatment. These receptors were taken from a person between 40 and 85 years old with oral cavity squamous cell carcinoma.

The chain joins TRBV6-5 to TRBJ1-1, with D perhaps matching TRBD1 (5 bases). There are 14 residues in the CDR3. CDR1 and CDR2 (germline): MNHEY, SVGAGI. V was cut by 0 bases and J by 2 bases, with 7 bases left in between. CDR3 amino acids: CASSYSDSNTEAFF. CDR3 nucleotide sequence: TGTGCCAGCAGTTACTCCGACAGCAACACTGAAGCTTTCTTT.

The chain combines TRBV28 with TRBJ2-7, with TRBD2 identical over 7 bases. The germline V gene encodes CDR1 MDHEN and CDR2 SYDVKM. V gave up 5 bases and J gave up 3 bases; unmatched junction bases: 10. The CDR3 covers 15 residues. This CDR3 is CASSLPGLGDYEQYF. In DNA, the CDR3 is TGTGCCAGCAGTCTACCCGGACTAGGGGACTACGAGCAGTACTTC.

V usage is TRBV28 and J usage is TRBJ1-4, with 7 bases lining up with TRBD1. This CDR3 is 15 amino acids long. V gave up 2 bases and J gave up 6 bases; unmatched junction bases: 6. CDR1 MDHEN and CDR2 SYDVKM come from the germline V gene. CDR3 in DNA: TGTGCCAGCAGTTTAACCGGGACAGCGTATGAAAAACTGTTTTTT. Translating it yields CASSLTGTAYEKLFF.

J is TRBJ2-2 and V is TRBV7-8; 8 nucleotides align to TRBD2. This CDR3 is 18 amino acids long. The germline V gene encodes CDR1 SGHVS and CDR2 FQNEAQ. Losses at the gene ends were 4 bases for V and 5 bases for J; bases not matched to a gene: 15. CDR3 residues: CASSSPSLGSGMTGELFF. The CDR3 DNA reads TGTGCCAGCAGCTCTCCCTCTTTGGGTAGCGGGATGACCGGGGAGCTGTTTTTT. Using reference TRBV7-8 and TRBJ2-2 for the parts outside the CDR3, the full variable domain is GAGVSQSPRYKVAKRGQDVALRCDPISGHVSLFWYQQALGQGPEFLTYFQNEAQLDKSGLPSDRFFAERPEGSVSTLKIQRTQQEDSAVYLCASSSPSLGSGMTGELFFGEGSRLTVL.

The rearrangement uses TRBV7-3 and TRBJ2-1, with 7 bases fitting TRBD2. The CDR3 is made up of 15 amino acids. V lost 11 bases to trimming and J lost 5 bases; unmatched junction nucleotides: 15. Germline loops: CDR1 SGHTA, CDR2 FQGTGA. The CDR3 loop reads CARAGWREWNNEQFF. The DNA of the CDR3 is TGTGCCCGGGCGGGCTGGCGGGAGTGGAACAATGAGCAGTTCTTC.

V is TRBV28 and J is TRBJ2-3; either TRBD1 or TRBD2 may fit D (5 bases each). This CDR3 region has 13 residues. The V end was cut by 4 bases, the J end by 2 bases, with 7 bases between. Germline V gives CDR1 MDHEN, CDR2 SYDVKM. As DNA, the CDR3 is TGTGCCAGCAGTTGGGACCCCACAGATACGCAGTATTTT. As protein: CASSWDPTDTQYF.